Listed below are T cell receptor beta chains from one sample, sequenced in a study of cytomegalovirus exposure and HLA in healthy donors. Using immunoSEQ multiplex PCR, the repertoire was profiled, and TCRdb retains in-frame clones only, with some absent. This sample carries roughly 180,000 clones, around 85% of them seen once, and the ten largest clones take 1%. The source material was PBMCs. Receptors originate from a boy between 2 and 10 years old in good health and CMV-seronegative. Both conserved end residues are part of each CDR3. The D gene is left open where the match is weak. Where a row states a size, it is once, few, many or the class of an expanded clone; other rows omit it.

D gene,CDR3 length,V gene,J gene,clone size,CDR3 protein,CDR3 DNA
.,13,TRBV27,TRBJ1-4,once,CASRQWASEKLFF,TGTGCCAGCAGACAATGGGCTTCGGAAAAACTGTTTTTT
.,13,TRBV10-1,TRBJ1-6,.,CASSAPRNSPLHF,TGCGCCAGCAGTGCCCCTAGGAATTCACCCCTCCACTTT
TRBD2,16,TRBV6-6,TRBJ2-1,.,CASSYPTPRGGDEQFF,TGTGCCAGCAGTTACCCCACGCCGCGGGGGGGGGATGAGCAGTTCTTC
.,15,TRBV21-1,TRBJ2-5,.,CASIPPTGAEETQYF,TGTGCCAGCATACCCCCTACAGGGGCTGAGGAGACCCAGTACTTC
.,16,TRBV7-9,TRBJ2-1,.,CASSPPGGLSYNEQFF,TGTGCCAGCAGCCCGCCGGGGGGCCTATCCTACAATGAGCAGTTCTTC
.,12,TRBV21-1,TRBJ2-1,.,CASKKTGNEQFF,TGTGCCAGCAAGAAGACAGGGAATGAGCAGTTCTTC
TRBD1,13,TRBV6-1,TRBJ1-1,.,CASSWTGYTEAFF,TGTGCCAGCAGTTGGACAGGATACACTGAAGCTTTCTTT
TRBD1,15,TRBV5-1,TRBJ1-4,.,CASSSSGTGGEKLFF,TGCGCCAGCAGCTCATCCGGGACAGGTGGTGAAAAACTGTTTTTT
TRBD1,16,TRBV6-6,TRBJ2-4,.,CASSSRDRGAKNIQYF,TGTGCCAGCAGTTCCCGGGACAGGGGGGCCAAAAACATTCAGTACTTC
.,12,TRBV7-9,TRBJ1-1,.,CSSKEGNTEAFF,TGTTCCAGCAAAGAGGGGAACACTGAAGCTTTCTTT
.,15,TRBV7-6,TRBJ2-5,.,CASSLAGTHQETQYF,TGTGCCAGCAGCTTAGCCGGGACACACCAAGAGACCCAGTACTTC
TRBD1,13,TRBV30,TRBJ2-3,.,CASTGGSTDTQYF,TGTGCCTCCACAGGGGGGAGCACAGATACGCAGTATTTT
TRBD1,18,TRBV7-4,TRBJ1-2,.,CASSLAWPRQGANYGYTF,TGTGCCAGCAGCTTAGCTTGGCCAAGACAGGGAGCTAACTATGGCTACACCTTC
TRBD1,15,TRBV5-4,TRBJ2-5,.,CASRDSGTGHETQYF,TGTGCCAGCAGAGACTCCGGGACAGGGCACGAGACCCAGTACTTC
TRBD1,18,TRBV7-9,TRBJ2-5,.,CASSFGQGKVRGGETQYF,TGTGCCAGCAGCTTTGGACAGGGGAAGGTTCGGGGTGGAGAGACCCAGTACTTC
TRBD1,13,TRBV4-1,TRBJ2-7,.,CASGPGTGGEQYF,TGCGCCAGCGGCCCCGGGACAGGGGGGGAGCAGTACTTC
TRBD2,15,TRBV28,TRBJ2-1,.,CASSFAGDNYNEQFF,TGTGCCAGCAGTTTTGCGGGAGACAACTACAATGAGCAGTTCTTC
.,15,TRBV25-1,TRBJ1-2,once,CASSENNRWASGYTF,TGTGCCAGCAGTGAAAACAACAGGTGGGCCTCTGGCTACACCTTC
.,14,TRBV14,TRBJ2-5,.,CASSQGLTKETQYF,TGTGCCAGCAGCCAGGGCCTAACGAAGGAGACCCAGTACTTC
TRBD1,15,TRBV9,TRBJ2-3,.,CASSARDRGTDTQYF,TGTGCCAGCAGCGCCAGGGACAGGGGCACAGATACGCAGTATTTT
.,14,TRBV5-1,TRBJ1-1,once,CASSLKGMNTEAFF,TGCGCCAGCAGCTTGAAGGGGATGAACACTGAAGCTTTCTTT
.,16,TRBV7-2,TRBJ2-1,.,CASSLRGGHTYNEQFF,TGTGCCAGCAGCTTGAGGGGGGGCCACACGTACAATGAGCAGTTCTTC
.,14,TRBV18,TRBJ2-7,.,CASSQQGGNYEQYF,TGTGCCAGCTCCCAACAGGGGGGGAACTACGAGCAGTACTTC
.,13,TRBV5-4,TRBJ1-1,few,CASSNYWNTEAFF,TGTGCCAGCAGCAACTACTGGAACACTGAAGCTTTCTTT
.,15,TRBV5-1,TRBJ1-1,.,CASSLDGTSNTEAFF,TGCGCCAGCAGCTTGGATGGGACAAGCAACACTGAAGCTTTCTTT
.,17,TRBV11-1,TRBJ2-1,.,CASSLDRPWGGYDEQFF,TGTGCCAGCAGCTTGGATCGTCCCTGGGGGGGCTACGATGAGCAGTTCTTC
.,17,TRBV11-3,TRBJ2-1,.,CASSPSEGAVLYNEQFF,TGTGCCAGCAGCCCATCGGAGGGCGCCGTCCTTTACAATGAGCAGTTCTTC
TRBD1,17,TRBV14,TRBJ2-2,few,CASSQDSDRGATGELFF,TGTGCCAGCAGCCAAGATTCGGACAGGGGGGCCACCGGGGAGCTGTTTTTT
TRBD2,15,TRBV15,TRBJ2-7,.,CATSRWDYQAPKQYF,TGTGCCACCAGCAGGTGGGACTACCAGGCGCCGAAGCAGTACTTC
.,12,TRBV10-3,TRBJ2-7,.,CAIRPETNEQYF,TGTGCCATCAGGCCCGAGACTAACGAGCAGTACTTC
TRBD2,14,TRBV29-1,TRBJ2-1,.,CSVKTSGGNNEQFF,TGCAGCGTCAAGACTAGCGGGGGAAACAATGAGCAGTTCTTC
.,15,TRBV6-1,TRBJ2-2,.,CASSELSGTTGELFF,TGTGCCAGCAGTGAATTGTCAGGGACAACCGGGGAGCTGTTTTTT
.,13,TRBV2,TRBJ1-2,.,CASNVLYIYGYTF,TGTGCCAGCAACGTCCTTTACATCTATGGCTACACCTTC
TRBD2,18,TRBV2,TRBJ2-1,.,CASRTGTSAFVASDEQFF,TGTGCCAGCAGGACCGGGACTAGCGCATTCGTTGCATCGGATGAGCAGTTCTTC
.,12,TRBV30,TRBJ1-4,.,CAWSGSRGKLFF,TGTGCCTGGAGTGGGTCTCGGGGAAAACTGTTTTTT
.,15,TRBV19,TRBJ1-4,.,CASSMNTGGAEKLFF,TGTGCCAGTAGTATGAATACAGGCGGCGCGGAAAAACTGTTTTTT
.,13,TRBV19,TRBJ2-3,.,CASTQGITDTQYF,TGTGCCAGTACACAGGGAATCACAGATACGCAGTATTTT
TRBD1,16,TRBV5-1,TRBJ2-7,.,CASRSKVGTGSDEQYF,TGCGCCAGCAGATCTAAAGTTGGGACAGGATCTGACGAGCAGTACTTC
.,15,TRBV5-1,TRBJ1-1,.,CASSLGGGWNTEAFF,TGCGCCAGCAGCTTGGGGGGAGGGTGGAACACTGAAGCTTTCTTT
.,16,TRBV10-3,TRBJ1-2,.,CAISETAPNPNYGYTF,TGTGCCATCAGTGAAACAGCACCCAATCCTAACTATGGCTACACCTTC
TRBD1,15,TRBV28,TRBJ2-3,.,CASREGQGITDTQYF,TGTGCCAGCAGGGAGGGACAGGGAATCACAGATACGCAGTATTTT
TRBD1,14,TRBV28,TRBJ1-1,.,CASSLWAGGTEAFF,TGTGCCAGCAGCCTCTGGGCAGGGGGCACTGAAGCTTTCTTT
TRBD1,14,TRBV5-6,TRBJ2-1,.,CASSTGTGNNEQFF,TGTGCCAGCAGTACAGGGACAGGGAACAATGAGCAGTTCTTC
.,17,TRBV4-1,TRBJ2-1,.,CASSQDNELGPYNEQFF,TGCGCCAGCAGCCAAGATAACGAACTAGGACCCTACAATGAGCAGTTCTTC
.,13,TRBV29-1,TRBJ2-6,.,CSVGLAGANVLTF,TGCAGCGTTGGTCTAGCTGGGGCCAACGTCCTGACTTTC
TRBD1,14,TRBV5-4,TRBJ1-4,.,CASSLDRGGEKLFF,TGTGCCAGCAGCTTGGACAGGGGCGGTGAAAAACTGTTTTTT
.,13,TRBV28,TRBJ1-2,.,CASSGGQGNGYTF,TGTGCCAGCAGTGGGGGACAAGGGAATGGCTACACCTTC
.,14,TRBV29-1,TRBJ1-2,.,CSVEPTGRVGGYTF,TGCAGCGTTGAACCTACAGGGAGAGTAGGAGGCTACACCTTC
TRBD2,15,TRBV5-6,TRBJ2-3,.,CASSLRGGGADTQYF,TGTGCCAGCAGCTTGCGGGGGGGCGGCGCAGATACGCAGTATTTT
.,15,TRBV9,TRBJ2-1,.,CASSVVAEVYNEQFF,TGTGCCAGCAGCGTAGTAGCGGAGGTCTACAATGAGCAGTTCTTC
.,14,TRBV6-5,TRBJ1-1,.,CASKSRTANTEAFF,TGTGCCAGTAAATCCCGGACAGCGAACACTGAAGCTTTCTTT
.,12,TRBV6-4,TRBJ2-7,.,CASSPDGYEQYF,TGTGCCAGCAGCCCCGACGGGTACGAGCAGTACTTC
.,15,TRBV4-1,TRBJ1-5,.,CASSHRGPSNQPQHF,TGCGCCAGCAGCCACAGGGGACCGAGCAATCAGCCCCAGCATTTT
.,12,TRBV7-9,TRBJ2-5,.,CSSSLGPGEQYF,TGTTCCAGCAGCTTAGGGCCAGGGGAGCAGTACTTC
.,13,TRBV28,TRBJ2-7,.,CASRLQGSYEQYF,TGTGCCAGCAGACTACAGGGTTCCTACGAGCAGTACTTC
.,17,TRBV7-9,TRBJ2-3,.,CASSLAVDQQVTDTQYF,TGTGCCAGCAGCTTAGCGGTTGATCAGCAGGTCACAGATACGCAGTATTTT
.,11,TRBV6-1,TRBJ1-3,.,CASTEGGTIYF,TGTGCCAGCACTGAGGGGGGCACCATATATTTT
.,13,TRBV19,TRBJ1-4,.,CASSIDRGEKLFF,TGTGCCAGTAGTATAGATAGAGGAGAAAAACTGTTTTTT
TRBD1,15,TRBV6-5,TRBJ2-3,.,CASSRRQGGVDTQYF,TGTGCCAGCAGTCGAAGACAGGGGGGGGTGGATACGCAGTATTTT
.,17,TRBV6-7,TRBJ2-7,few,CASSYSYGTPGSDEQYF,TGTGCCAGCAGTTACTCATATGGGACTCCAGGGAGCGACGAGCAGTACTTC